The 16 T cell receptor beta chains below all came from one sample that was sequenced in a study of regulatory T cells in long-lasting Graves disease. Time point here: persistent/refractory GD, antithyroid drugs over 5 years with positive TRAb. Making the TCR library involved RNA that had been extracted from PBMCs. For TCR beta, libraries came from iRepertoire HTBI primers and Arm-PCR of CDR3 regions. TCRdb re-called the multiplex PCR reads with MiXCR, one entry per CDR3 protein. The table has 500,000 to 800,000 distinct CDR3 sequences, about 30% seen once. Sample: peripheral blood mononuclear cells (PBMCs), taken when the disease was refractory, from a patient treated with antithyroid drugs. These receptors came from a female donor with Graves disease.

The rearrangement uses TRBV19 and TRBJ1-5; D call uncertain. V shed 1 base and J shed 7 bases, with 8 bases lying between them. The CDR3 length is 13 residues. Germline loops: CDR1 LNHDA, CDR2 SQIVND (reference sequence). CDR3 residues: CASSIGMEQPQHF. CDR3 bases: TGTGCCAGTAGTATAGGAATGGAGCAGCCCCAGCATTTT.

This clonotype has ten or more counts. This chain uses TRBV28 with TRBJ1-1, with D maybe TRBD1 (5 bases). The CDR3 extends over 14 amino acids. Germline V gene sequence: CDR1 MDHEN, CDR2 SYDVKM. The V end was cut by 3 bases, the J end by 1 base, with 9 bases between. In DNA, the CDR3 is TGTGCCAGCAGTTTGCCAGGGTCGAACACTGAAGCTTTCTTT. Translated, it gives CASSLPGSNTEAFF.

This clonotype was observed at least ten times. The chain is built from TRBV12-3 or TRBV12-4 and TRBJ1-1, with no clear D. There are 13 residues in the CDR3. The ends were cut back, 6 bases at V and 10 bases at J, with 18 bases in the middle. The CDR3 DNA sequence: TGTGCCAGCAGCACCGGGAGGACGGGCAGAGCTTTCTTT. Amino acid sequence: CASSTGRTGRAFF.

This clonotype was observed a few times. The chain carries TRBV27 and TRBJ2-5, with D maybe TRBD1 (5 bases). The CDR3 sequence is 14 residues long. Germline CDR1 reads MNHEY; CDR2 reads SMNVEV (reference sequence). Deletions cut 3 bases from V and 5 bases from J, with 13 bases between. The chain's CDR3 is CASSFKGSLETQYF. The CDR3 DNA sequence: TGTGCCAGCAGTTTTAAGGGGTCCCTGGAGACCCAGTACTTC.

V usage is TRBV6-1 and J usage is TRBJ1-2; unclear D gene. The germline V gene has CDR1 MNHNS and CDR2 SASEGT. Trimming left V 9 bases short and J 7 bases short, with 15 bases between. The CDR3 loop spans 12 amino acids. CDR3 in amino acids: CASRALGFGYTF. The CDR3 DNA is TGTGCCAGTAGAGCCCTTGGGTTTGGCTACACCTTC.

There are a few counts of this clonotype. The chain links TRBV20-1 to TRBJ2-7, with a tentative D call TRBD2 (6 bases). V was shortened by 5 bases and J by 2 bases, with 19 bases between the two germline ends. The germline CDR1 and CDR2 sequences are DFQATT and SNEGSKA (reference sequence). This CDR3 has 15 amino acids. This CDR3 is CSALYAGTVTYEQYF. Here the CDR3 DNA reads TGCAGTGCTCTGTACGCGGGGACGGTGACCTACGAGCAGTACTTC.

The chain links TRBV7-2 to TRBJ2-7; 9 bases fit TRBD2. The V and J ends lost 6 bases and 0 bases, in that order; junction bases with no gene match: 12. The length of the CDR3 is 17 residues. The germline V gene has CDR1 SGHTA and CDR2 FQGNSA. This CDR3 reads CASRQRGLAGYSYEQYF. The CDR3, as DNA: TGTGCCAGCAGACAAAGGGGGCTAGCGGGATACTCCTACGAGCAGTACTTC.

The genes are TRBV12-3 or TRBV12-4 and TRBJ1-3; 7 bases match TRBD1. J was trimmed by 8 bases and V by 8 bases; bases with no gene match: 12. The CDR3 totals 14 residues. This CDR3 reads CASHTGAIVDTIYF. The CDR3 DNA sequence: TGTGCCAGCCATACAGGGGCAATTGTTGACACCATATATTTT.

This clonotype was found a few times. The gene calls are TRBV29-1 and TRBJ1-4, with D possibly TRBD1 on 6 matching bases. The CDR3 length is 13 residues. Deletions cut 7 bases from V and 7 bases from J, with 16 bases between. CDR1 and CDR2 (germline): SQVTM, ANQGSEA. CDR3 nucleotide sequence: TGCAGCGCTGCAGGGGTTGGGGGTGAAAAACTGTTTTTT. Translation: CSAAGVGGEKLFF.

This clonotype has only a few counts. The chain carries TRBV13 and TRBJ2-7; D not resolved. Germline-derived CDR1 and CDR2 are PRHDT and FYEKMQ (reference sequence). The V end was cut by 0 bases, the J end by 6 bases, with 12 bases between. CDR3 length: 14 amino acids. CDR3 in DNA: TGTGCCAGCAGCTTAGGGAGCACCATTGGCGAGCAGTACTTC. Its protein is CASSLGSTIGEQYF.

The chain couples TRBV3-1 to TRBJ2-2; D unclear. This CDR3 spans 13 amino acids. The V gene's germline CDR1 is LGHDT and CDR2 YNNKEL (reference sequence). V shed 2 bases and J shed 6 bases, with 7 bases lying between them. The CDR3 is CASSQNEAGELFF. The CDR3 nucleotides are TGTGCCAGCAGCCAAAATGAGGCCGGGGAGCTGTTTTTT.

This clonotype was detected many times. This chain's CDR3 is CASRGAGRPYEQYF. As DNA, the CDR3 is TGTGCCAGCAGGGGAGCGGGACGTCCCTACGAGCAGTACTTC. The rearrangement links TRBV28 to TRBJ2-7, with 7 bases fitting TRBD2. The CDR3 has 14 amino acids. Unmatched junction bases numbered 7, after V lost 6 bases and J lost 2 bases. Germline V CDR1 and CDR2: MDHEN, SYDVKM. The whole variable domain, remainder taken from reference TRBV28 and TRBJ2-7, is DVKVTQSSRYLVKRTGEKVFLECVQDMDHENMFWYRQDPGLGLRLIYFSYDVKMKEKGDIPEGYSVSREKKERFSLILESASTNQTSMYLCASRGAGRPYEQYFGPGTRLTVT.

This clonotype was seen more than once but under ten times. This chain joins TRBV5-6 and TRBJ2-6, with D unclear. Trimming took off 3 bases at V and 0 bases at J, with 13 bases between the two ends. There are 17 residues in the CDR3. The germline V gene has CDR1 SGHDT and CDR2 YYEEEE. The CDR3 region is CASSWSYRPSGANVLTF. CDR3 nucleotides: TGTGCCAGCAGCTGGTCTTATCGACCCTCTGGGGCCAACGTCCTGACTTTC.

The chain carries TRBV4-1 and TRBJ2-7; TRBD1 matches 11 bases. CDR1 and CDR2 (germline): MGHRA, YSYEKL. This CDR3 has 16 amino acids. Trimming cost V 3 bases and J 5 bases; bases outside gene matches: 9. The CDR3 reads CASSHPSGQGGHEQYF. The CDR3 bases are TGCGCCAGCAGCCACCCCTCGGGACAGGGGGGCCACGAGCAGTACTTC.

The V call is TRBV2, the J call TRBJ2-7; a weak D match, TRBD2 (5 bases). The V gene lost 1 base and the J gene lost 0 bases, with 13 bases spanning the gap. The CDR3 sequence is 16 residues long. CDR1 is SNHLY and CDR2 is FYNNEI in the germline V gene. CDR3 nucleotides: TGTGCCAGCAGTGAAGTTAAACAGCGGTTCTCCTACGAGCAGTACTTC. Translation gives CASSEVKQRFSYEQYF. The entire variable domain, with the rest obtained from reference TRBV2 and TRBJ2-7, is as follows: EPEVTQTPSHQVTQMGQEVILRCVPISNHLYFYWYRQILGQKVEFLVSFYNNEISEKSEIFDDQFSVERPDGSNFTLKIRSTKLEDSAMYFCASSEVKQRFSYEQYFGPGTRLTVT.

This clonotype came up a few times. The rearrangement uses TRBV15 and TRBJ1-1; unclear D gene. Germline lookup yields CDR1 LNHNV and CDR2 YYDKDF (reference sequence). CDR3 size: 13 residues. Trimming pared 1 base from V and 8 bases from J, leaving 11 bases between. DNA of the CDR3: TGTGCCACCAGCAGAGTGAGGACTGGAGAAGCTTTCTTT. It codes for CATSRVRTGEAFF. The whole variable domain, remainder taken from reference TRBV15 and TRBJ1-1, is DAMVIQNPRYQVTQFGKPVTLSCSQTLNHNVMYWYQQKSSQAPKLLFHYYDKDFNNEADTPDNFQSRRPNTSFCFLDIRSPGLGDTAMYLCATSRVRTGEAFFGQGTRLTVV.